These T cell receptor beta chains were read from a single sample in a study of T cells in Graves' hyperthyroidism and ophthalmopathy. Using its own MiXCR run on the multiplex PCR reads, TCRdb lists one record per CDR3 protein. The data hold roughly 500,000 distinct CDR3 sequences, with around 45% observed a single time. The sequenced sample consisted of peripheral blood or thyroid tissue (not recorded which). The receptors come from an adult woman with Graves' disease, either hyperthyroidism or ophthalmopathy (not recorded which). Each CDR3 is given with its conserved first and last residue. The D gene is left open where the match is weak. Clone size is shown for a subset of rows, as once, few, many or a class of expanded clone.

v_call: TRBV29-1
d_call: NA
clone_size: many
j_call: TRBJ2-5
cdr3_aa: CSVDKAQETQYF

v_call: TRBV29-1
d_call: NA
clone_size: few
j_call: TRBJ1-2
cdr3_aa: CSVEISIANYGYTF

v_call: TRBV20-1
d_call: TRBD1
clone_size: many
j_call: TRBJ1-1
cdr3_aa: CSAQHQFGTVEAFF

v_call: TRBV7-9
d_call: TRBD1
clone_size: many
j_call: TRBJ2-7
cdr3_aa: CASSRLRTGDDEQYF

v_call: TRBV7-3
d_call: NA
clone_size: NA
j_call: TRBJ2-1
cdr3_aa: CASSLSPQRSSYNEQFF

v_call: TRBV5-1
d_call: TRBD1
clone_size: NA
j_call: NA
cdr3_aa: CASSFEQGAGEQFF

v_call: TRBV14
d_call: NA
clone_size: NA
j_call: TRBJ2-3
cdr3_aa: CASSTQTFDTQYF

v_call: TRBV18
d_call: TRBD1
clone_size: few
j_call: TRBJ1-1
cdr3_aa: CASSGQGSEAFF

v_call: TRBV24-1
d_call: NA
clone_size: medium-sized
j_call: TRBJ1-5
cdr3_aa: CATSDSARGSNQPQHF

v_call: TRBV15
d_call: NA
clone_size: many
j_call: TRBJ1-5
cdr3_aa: CATREGRPVNQPQHF

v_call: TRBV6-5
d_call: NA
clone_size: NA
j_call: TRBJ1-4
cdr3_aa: CASRQGGGVSSEKLLF

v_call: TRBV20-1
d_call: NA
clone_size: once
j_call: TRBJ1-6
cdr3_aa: CSARDSPASSYNSPLHF

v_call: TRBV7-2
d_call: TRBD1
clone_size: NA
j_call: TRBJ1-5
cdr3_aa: CASSDRVRGQPQHF

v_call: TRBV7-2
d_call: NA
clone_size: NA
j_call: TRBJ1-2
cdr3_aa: CASSLAPHGYTF

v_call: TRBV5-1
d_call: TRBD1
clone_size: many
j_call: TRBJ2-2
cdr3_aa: CASSLEGAYTGELFF

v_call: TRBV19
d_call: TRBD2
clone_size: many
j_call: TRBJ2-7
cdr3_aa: CASSIRLAGGYEQYF